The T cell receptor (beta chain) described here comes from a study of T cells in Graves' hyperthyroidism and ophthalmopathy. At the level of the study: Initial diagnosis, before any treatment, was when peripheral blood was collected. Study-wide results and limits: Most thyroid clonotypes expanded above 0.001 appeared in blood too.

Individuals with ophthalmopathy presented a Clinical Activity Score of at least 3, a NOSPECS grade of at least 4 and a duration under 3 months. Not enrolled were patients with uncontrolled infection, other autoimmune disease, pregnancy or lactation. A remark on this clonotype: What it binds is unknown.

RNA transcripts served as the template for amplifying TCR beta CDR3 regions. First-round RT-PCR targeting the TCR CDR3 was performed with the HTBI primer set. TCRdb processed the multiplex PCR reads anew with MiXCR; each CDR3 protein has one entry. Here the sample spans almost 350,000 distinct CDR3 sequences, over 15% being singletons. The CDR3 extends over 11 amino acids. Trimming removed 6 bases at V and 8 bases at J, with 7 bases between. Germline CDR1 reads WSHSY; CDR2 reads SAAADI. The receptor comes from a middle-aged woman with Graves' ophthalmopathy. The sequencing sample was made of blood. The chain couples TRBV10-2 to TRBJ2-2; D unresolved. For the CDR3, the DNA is TGCGCCAGCAGGAAAGCAGGGGAGCTGTTTTTT. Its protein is CASRKAGELFF.